This T cell receptor beta chain was obtained from a study of cytomegalovirus exposure and HLA in healthy donors. General study results and limits: Presence/absence analyses supposed approximately even sequencing depth among donors.

Germline values: CDR1 SGHRS, CDR2 YFSETQ. This CDR3 contains 15 residues. With 0 bases clipped from V and 7 bases from J, the junction kept 6 bases outside the gene matches. Notes on this clone: What it binds is unknown.

Primers included in the PCR were 60 Vbeta and 13 Jbeta primers. Using immunoSEQ multiplex PCR, the repertoire was profiled, and TCRdb retains in-frame clones only, with some absent. The sample contains roughly 150,000 clones, approximately 77% of which appear only once. Sequencing was performed on PBMCs. This clonotype was sampled from a man aged 25-40 years in good health and CMV-seronegative. The chain recombines TRBV5-1 with TRBJ2-4, with 8 bases that match TRBD2. The CDR3 here is CASSLAAGLANIQYF. CDR3 bases: TGCGCCAGCAGCTTGGCCGCCGGACTAGCCAACATTCAGTACTTC.